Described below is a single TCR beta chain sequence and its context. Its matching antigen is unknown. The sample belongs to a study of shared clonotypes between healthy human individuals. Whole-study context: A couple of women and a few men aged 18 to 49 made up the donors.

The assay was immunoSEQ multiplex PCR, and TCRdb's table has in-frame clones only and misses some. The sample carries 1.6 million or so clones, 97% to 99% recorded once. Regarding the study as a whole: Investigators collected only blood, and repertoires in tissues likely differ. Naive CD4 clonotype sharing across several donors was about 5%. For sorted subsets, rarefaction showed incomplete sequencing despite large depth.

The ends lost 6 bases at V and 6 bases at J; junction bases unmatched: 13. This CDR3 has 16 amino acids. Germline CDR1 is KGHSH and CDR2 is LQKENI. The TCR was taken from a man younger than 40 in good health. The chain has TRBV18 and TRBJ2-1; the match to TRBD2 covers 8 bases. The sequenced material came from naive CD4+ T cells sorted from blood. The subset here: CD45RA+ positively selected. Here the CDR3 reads CASSPIGAGGFNEQFF. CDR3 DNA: TGTGCCAGCTCCCCCATCGGGGCGGGGGGTTTCAATGAGCAGTTCTTC.